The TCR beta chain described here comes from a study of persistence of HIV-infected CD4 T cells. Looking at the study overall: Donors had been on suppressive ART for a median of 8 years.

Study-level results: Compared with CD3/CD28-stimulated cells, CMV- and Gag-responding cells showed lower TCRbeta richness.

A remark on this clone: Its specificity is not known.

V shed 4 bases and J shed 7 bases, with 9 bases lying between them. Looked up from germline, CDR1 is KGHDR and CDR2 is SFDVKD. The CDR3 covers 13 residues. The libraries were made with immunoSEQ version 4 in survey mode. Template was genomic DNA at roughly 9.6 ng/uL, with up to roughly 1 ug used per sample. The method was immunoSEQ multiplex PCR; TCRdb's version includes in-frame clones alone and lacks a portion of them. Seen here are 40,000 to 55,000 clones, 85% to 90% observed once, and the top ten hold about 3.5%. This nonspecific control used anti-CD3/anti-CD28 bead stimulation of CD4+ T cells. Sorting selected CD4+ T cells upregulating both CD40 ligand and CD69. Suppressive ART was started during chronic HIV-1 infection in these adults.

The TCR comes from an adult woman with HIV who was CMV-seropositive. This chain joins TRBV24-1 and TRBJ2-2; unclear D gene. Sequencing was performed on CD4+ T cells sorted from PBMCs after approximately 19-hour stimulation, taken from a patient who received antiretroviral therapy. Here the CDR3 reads CATSDSGIGELFF. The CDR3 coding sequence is TGTGCCACCAGTGACTCTGGAATCGGGGAGCTGTTTTTT.